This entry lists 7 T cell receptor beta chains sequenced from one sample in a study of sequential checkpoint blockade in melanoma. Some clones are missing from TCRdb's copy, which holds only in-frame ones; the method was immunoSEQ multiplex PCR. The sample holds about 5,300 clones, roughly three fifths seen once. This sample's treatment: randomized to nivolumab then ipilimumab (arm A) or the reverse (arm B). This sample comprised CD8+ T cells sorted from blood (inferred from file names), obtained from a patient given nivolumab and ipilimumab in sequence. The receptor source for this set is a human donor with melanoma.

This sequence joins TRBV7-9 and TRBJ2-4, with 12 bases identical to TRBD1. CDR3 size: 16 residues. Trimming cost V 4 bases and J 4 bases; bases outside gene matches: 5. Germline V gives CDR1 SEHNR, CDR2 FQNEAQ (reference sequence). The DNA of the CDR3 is TGTGCCAGCAGCTCCGGGACAGGGGGCATAAAAAACATTCAGTACTTC. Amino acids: CASSSGTGGIKNIQYF. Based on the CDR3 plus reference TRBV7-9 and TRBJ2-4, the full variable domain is DTGVSQNPRHKITKRGQNVTFRCDPISEHNRLYWYRQTLGQGPEFLTYFQNEAQLEKSRLLSDRFSAERPKGSFSTLEIQRTEQGDSAMYLCASSSGTGGIKNIQYFGAGTRLSVL.

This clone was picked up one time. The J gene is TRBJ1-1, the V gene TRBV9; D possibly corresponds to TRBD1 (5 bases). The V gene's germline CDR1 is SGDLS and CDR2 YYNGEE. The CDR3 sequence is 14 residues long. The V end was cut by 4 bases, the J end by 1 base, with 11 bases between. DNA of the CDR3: TGTGCCAGCAGCCAAGGACACACGAACACTGAAGCTTTCTTT. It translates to CASSQGHTNTEAFF. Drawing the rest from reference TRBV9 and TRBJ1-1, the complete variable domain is DSGVTQTPKHLITATGQRVTLRCSPRSGDLSVYWYQQSLDQGLQFLIQYYNGEERAKGNILERFSAQQFPDLHSELNLSSLELGDSALYFCASSQGHTNTEAFFGQGTRLTVV.

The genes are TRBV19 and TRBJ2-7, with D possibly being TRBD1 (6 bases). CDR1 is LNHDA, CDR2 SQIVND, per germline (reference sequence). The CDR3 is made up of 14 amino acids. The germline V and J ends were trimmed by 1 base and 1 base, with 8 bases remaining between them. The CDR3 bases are TGTGCCAGTAGTATAGGAGGGGGTTCCTACGAGCAGTACTTC. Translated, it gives CASSIGGGSYEQYF.

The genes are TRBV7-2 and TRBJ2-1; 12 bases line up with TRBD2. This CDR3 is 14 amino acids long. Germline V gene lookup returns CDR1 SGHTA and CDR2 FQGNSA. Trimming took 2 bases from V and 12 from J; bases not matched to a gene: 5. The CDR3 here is CASSLTTSGGSQFF. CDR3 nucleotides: TGTGCCAGCAGCTTAACTACTAGCGGGGGGTCGCAGTTCTTC. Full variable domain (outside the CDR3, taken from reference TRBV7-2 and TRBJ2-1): GAGVSQSPSNKVTEKGKDVELRCDPISGHTALYWYRQSLGQGLEFLIYFQGNSAPDKSGLPSDRFSAERTGGSVSTLTIQRTQQEDSAVYLCASSLTTSGGSQFFGPGTRLTVL.

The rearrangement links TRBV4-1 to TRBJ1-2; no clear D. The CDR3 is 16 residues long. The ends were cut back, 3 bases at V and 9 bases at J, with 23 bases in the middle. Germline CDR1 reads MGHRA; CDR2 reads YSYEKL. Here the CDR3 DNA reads TGCGCCAGCAGCCACACACCCCAGGAGGCGGTCGAAAGCTACACCTTC. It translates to CASSHTPQEAVESYTF.

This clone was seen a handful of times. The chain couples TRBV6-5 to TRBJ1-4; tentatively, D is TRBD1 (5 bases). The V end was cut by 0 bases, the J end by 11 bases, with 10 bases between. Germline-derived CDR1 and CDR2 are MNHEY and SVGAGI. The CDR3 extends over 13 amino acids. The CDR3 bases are TGTGCCAGCAGTTACTCCTCTGGGGGGAAACTGTTTTTT. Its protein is CASSYSSGGKLFF.

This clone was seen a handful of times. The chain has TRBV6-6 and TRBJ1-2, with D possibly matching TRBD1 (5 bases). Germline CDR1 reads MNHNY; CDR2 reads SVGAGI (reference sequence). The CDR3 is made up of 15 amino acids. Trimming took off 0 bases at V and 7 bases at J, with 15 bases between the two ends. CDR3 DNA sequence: TGTGCCAGCAGTTACTCTGGGGGGAAATTAGGTGGCTACACCTTC. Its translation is CASSYSGGKLGGYTF.